This T cell receptor beta chain comes out of a study of T cells in women clearing cervical HPV infection. Per germline, CDR1 SGHRS and CDR2 YFSETQ. The CDR3 runs 16 residues. J gave up 8 bases and V 3 bases, and 9 bases lay outside the gene matches. On this clone: The read terminates 3 residues ahead of where the CDR3 ends, so the germline J gene completes it.

Sequenced by immunoSEQ multiplex PCR; TCRdb stores in-frame clones only, minus some. The sample's table shows 35,000 to 45,000 clones. The sequencing sample was made of blood buffy coat. The rearrangement links TRBV5-1 to TRBJ2-1; TRBD2 aligns across 12 bases. The source of this sequence is a woman aged 18-70 years with a cervical HPV16 infection that either progressed to CIN3+ or cleared (not recorded which). CDR3 bases read: TGCGCCAGCAGCTATGACACTAGCGGGAGGTTGGATGAG. This gives the protein CASSYDTSGRLDE. The full CDR3 reads CASSYDTSGRLDEQFF.